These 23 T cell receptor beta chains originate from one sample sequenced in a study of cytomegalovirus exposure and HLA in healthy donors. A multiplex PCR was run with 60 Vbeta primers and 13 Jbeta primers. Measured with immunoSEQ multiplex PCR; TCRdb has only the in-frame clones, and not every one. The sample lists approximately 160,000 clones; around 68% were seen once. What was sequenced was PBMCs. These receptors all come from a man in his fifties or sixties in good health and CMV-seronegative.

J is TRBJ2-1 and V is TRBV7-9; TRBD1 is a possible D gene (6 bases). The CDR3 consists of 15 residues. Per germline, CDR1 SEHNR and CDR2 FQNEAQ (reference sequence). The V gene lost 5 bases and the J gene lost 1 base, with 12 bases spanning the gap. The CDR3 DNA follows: TGTGCCAGCAGCCCTTCAAGGGGGTCCTACAATGAGCAGTTCTTC. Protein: CASSPSRGSYNEQFF.

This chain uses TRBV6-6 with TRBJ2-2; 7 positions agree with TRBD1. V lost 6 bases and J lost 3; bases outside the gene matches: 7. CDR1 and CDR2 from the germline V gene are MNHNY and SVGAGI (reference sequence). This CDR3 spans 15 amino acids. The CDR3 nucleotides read TGTGCCAGCAGCTACCTAGGGACAGACACCGGGGAGCTGTTTTTT. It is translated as CASSYLGTDTGELFF.

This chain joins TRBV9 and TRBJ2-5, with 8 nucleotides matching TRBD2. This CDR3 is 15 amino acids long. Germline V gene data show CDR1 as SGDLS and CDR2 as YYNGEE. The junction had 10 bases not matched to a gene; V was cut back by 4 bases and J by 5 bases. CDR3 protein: CASSLSTPGGETQYF. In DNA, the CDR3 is TGTGCCAGCAGCCTCTCCACCCCGGGAGGGGAGACCCAGTACTTC.

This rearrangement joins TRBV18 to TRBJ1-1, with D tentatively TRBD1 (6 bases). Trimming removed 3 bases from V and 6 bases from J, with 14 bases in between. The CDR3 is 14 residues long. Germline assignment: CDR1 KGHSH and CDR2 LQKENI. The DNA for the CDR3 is TGTGCCAGCTCACCCTTGGGGGCCAACGCTGAAGCTTTCTTT. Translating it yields CASSPLGANAEAFF.

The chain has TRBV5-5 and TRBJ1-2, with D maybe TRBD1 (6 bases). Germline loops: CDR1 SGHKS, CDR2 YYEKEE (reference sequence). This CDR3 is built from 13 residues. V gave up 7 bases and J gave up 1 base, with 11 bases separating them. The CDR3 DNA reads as TGTGCCAGCGACACAGGGAATAACTATGGCTACACCTTC. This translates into CASDTGNNYGYTF.

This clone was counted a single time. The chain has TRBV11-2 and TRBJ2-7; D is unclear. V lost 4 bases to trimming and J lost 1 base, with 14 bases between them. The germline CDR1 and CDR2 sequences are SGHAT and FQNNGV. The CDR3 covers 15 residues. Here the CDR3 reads CASSSSRDTSYEQYF. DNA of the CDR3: TGTGCCAGCAGCTCCTCCCGAGACACGTCCTACGAGCAGTACTTC.

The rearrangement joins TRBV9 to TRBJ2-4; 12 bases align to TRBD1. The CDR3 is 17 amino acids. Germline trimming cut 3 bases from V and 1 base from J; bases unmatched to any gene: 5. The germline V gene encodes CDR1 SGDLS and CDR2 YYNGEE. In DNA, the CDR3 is TGTGCCAGCAGCGCCGCCGGGACAGGGGGCGCCAAAAACATTCAGTACTTC. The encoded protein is CASSAAGTGGAKNIQYF.

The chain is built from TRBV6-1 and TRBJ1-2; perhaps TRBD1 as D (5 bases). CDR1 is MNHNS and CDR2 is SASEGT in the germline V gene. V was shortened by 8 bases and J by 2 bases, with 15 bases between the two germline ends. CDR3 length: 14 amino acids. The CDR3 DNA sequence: TGTGCCAGCGGGTGGGGCAGCAAGAACTATGGCTACACCTTC. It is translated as CASGWGSKNYGYTF.

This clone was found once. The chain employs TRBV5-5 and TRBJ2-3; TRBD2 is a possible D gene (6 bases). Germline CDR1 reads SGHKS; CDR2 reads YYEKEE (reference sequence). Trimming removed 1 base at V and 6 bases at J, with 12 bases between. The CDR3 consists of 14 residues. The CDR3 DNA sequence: TGTGCCAGCAGCTTGCTAGGGGAGGTTGATACGCAGTATTTT. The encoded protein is CASSLLGEVDTQYF.

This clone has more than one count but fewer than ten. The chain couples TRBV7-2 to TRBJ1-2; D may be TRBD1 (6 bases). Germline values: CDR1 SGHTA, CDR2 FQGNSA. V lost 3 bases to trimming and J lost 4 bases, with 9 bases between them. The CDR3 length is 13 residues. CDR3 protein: CASSFQGPYGYTF. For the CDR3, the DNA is TGTGCCAGCAGCTTTCAGGGGCCCTATGGCTACACCTTC.

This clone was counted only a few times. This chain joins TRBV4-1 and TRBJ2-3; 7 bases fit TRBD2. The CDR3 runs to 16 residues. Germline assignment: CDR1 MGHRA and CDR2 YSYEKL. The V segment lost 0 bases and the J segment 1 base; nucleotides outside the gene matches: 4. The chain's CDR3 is CASSQDSGSRTDTQYF. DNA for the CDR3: TGCGCCAGCAGCCAAGATAGCGGGTCCCGCACAGATACGCAGTATTTT.

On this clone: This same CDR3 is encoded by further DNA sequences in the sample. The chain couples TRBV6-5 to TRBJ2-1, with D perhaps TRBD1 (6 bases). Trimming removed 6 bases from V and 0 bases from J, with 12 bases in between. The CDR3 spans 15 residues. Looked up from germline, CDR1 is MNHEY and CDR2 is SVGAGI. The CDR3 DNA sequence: TGTGCCAGCAGCCCCGACAGGAGCTCCTACAATGAGCAGTTCTTC. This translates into CASSPDRSSYNEQFF.

The chain's CDR3 is CASSPDSVSGNTIYF. In DNA form, the CDR3 reads TGTGCCAGCAGCCCCGATTCGGTCTCTGGAAACACCATATATTTT. This chain connects TRBV6-5 to TRBJ1-3; the D is unclear. The germline V gene encodes CDR1 MNHEY and CDR2 SVGAGI. The CDR3 contains 15 residues. Trimming removed 6 bases at V and 0 bases at J, with 12 bases between.

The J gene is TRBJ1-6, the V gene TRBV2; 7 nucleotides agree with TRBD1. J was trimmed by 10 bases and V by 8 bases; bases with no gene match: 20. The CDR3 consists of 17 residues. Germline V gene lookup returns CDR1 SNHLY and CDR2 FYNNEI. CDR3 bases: TGTGCCAGCTCCACCCCGGAGGGGGCGTCAGAAAGCTCACCCCTCCACTTT. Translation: CASSTPEGASESSPLHF. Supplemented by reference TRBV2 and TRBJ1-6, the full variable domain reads EPEVTQTPSHQVTQMGQEVILRCVPISNHLYFYWYRQILGQKVEFLVSFYNNEISEKSEIFDDQFSVERPDGSNFTLKIRSTKLEDSAMYFCASSTPEGASESSPLHFGNGTRLTVT.

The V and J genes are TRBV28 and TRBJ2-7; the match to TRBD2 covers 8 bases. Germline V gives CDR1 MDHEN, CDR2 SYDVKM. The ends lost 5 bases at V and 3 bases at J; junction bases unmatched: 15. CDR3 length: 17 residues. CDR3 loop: CASSQEAGGPRLYEQYF. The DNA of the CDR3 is TGTGCCAGCAGTCAAGAGGCGGGGGGTCCCCGGCTCTACGAGCAGTACTTC.

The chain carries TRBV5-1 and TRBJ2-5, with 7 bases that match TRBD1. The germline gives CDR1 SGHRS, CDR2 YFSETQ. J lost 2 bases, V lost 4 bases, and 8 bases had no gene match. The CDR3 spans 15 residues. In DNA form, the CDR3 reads TGCGCCAGCAGCACAGGGACAGAGCCTCAAGAGACCCAGTACTTC. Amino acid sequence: CASSTGTEPQETQYF. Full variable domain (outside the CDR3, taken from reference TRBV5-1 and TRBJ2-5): KAGVTQTPRYLIKTRGQQVTLSCSPISGHRSVSWYQQTPGQGLQFLFEYFSETQRNKGNFPGRFSGRQFSNSRSEMNVSTLELGDSALYLCASSTGTEPQETQYFGPGTRLLVL.

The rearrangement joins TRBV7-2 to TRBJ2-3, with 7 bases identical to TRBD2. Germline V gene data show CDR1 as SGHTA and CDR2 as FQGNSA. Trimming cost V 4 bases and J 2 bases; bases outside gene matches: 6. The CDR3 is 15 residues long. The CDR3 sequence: CASSWKGRDTDTQYF. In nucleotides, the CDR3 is TGTGCCAGCAGCTGGAAAGGGAGGGACACAGATACGCAGTATTTT.

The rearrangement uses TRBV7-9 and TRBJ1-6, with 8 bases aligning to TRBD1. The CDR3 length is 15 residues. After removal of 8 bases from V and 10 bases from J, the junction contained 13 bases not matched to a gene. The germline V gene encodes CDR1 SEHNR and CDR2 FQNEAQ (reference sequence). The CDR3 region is CASARGVRGLSPLHF. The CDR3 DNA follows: TGTGCCAGCGCCCGAGGGGTCAGGGGGCTGTCACCCCTCCACTTT.

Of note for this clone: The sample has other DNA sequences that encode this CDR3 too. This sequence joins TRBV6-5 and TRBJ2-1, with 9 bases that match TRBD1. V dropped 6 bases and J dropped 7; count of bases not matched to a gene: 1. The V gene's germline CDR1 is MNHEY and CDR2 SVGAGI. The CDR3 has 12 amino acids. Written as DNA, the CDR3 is TGTGCCAGCAGCGACAGGGGGAATGAGCAGTTCTTC. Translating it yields CASSDRGNEQFF.

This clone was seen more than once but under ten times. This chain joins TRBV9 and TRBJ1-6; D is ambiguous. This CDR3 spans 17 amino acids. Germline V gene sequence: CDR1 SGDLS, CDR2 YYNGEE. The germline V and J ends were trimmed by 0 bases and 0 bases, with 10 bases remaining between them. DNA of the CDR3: TGTGCCAGCAGCGTAGGCGTCAGGCCCTCCTATAATTCACCCCTCCACTTT. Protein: CASSVGVRPSYNSPLHF.

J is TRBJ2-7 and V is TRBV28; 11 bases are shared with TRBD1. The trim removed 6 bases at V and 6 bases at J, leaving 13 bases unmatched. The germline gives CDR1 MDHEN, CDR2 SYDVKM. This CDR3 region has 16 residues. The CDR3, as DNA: TGTGCCAGCAGACCTTGGGGGACAGGGGGAACCTGCGAGCAGTACTTC. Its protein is CASRPWGTGGTCEQYF.

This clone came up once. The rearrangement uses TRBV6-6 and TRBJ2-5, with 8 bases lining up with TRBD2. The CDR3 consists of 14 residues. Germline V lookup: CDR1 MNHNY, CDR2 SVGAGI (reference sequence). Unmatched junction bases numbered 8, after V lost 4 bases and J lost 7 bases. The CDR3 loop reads CASSSPGLAATQYF. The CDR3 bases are TGTGCCAGCAGTTCCCCAGGACTAGCCGCGACCCAGTACTTC.

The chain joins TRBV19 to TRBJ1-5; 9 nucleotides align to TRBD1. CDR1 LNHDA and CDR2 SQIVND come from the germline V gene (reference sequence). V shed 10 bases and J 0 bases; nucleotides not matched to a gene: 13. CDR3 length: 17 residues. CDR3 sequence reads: CATAGQGGPYSNQPQHF. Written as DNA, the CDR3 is TGTGCCACTGCGGGACAGGGAGGGCCCTATAGCAATCAGCCCCAGCATTTT. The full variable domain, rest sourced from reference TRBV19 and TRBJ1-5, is DGGITQSPKYLFRKEGQNVTLSCEQNLNHDAMYWYRQDPGQGLRLIYYSQIVNDFQKGDIAEGYSVSREKKESFPLTVTSAQKNPTAFYLCATAGQGGPYSNQPQHFGDGTRLSIL.